The rows below give T cell receptor beta chains drawn from one sample of a study of T cells after posttransplantation cyclophosphamide. TCRdb's copy holds only in-frame clones and misses some; the assay was immunoSEQ multiplex PCR. This repertoire holds approximately 40,000 clones, and none appear only once. Material: PBMCs. All receptors come from a man aged 40-49 years in good health, CMV-negative, and a related stem cell transplant donor. CDR3s include the opening cysteine and the closing phenylalanine or tryptophan. D genes are given only for firm matches. Expanded clones are given a class, and other clones once, few, many or no size at all.

d_gene: .; v_gene: TRBV5-5; j_gene: TRBJ2-2; abundance: many; CDR3nt: TGTGCCAGCAGCTTGGTAGGGGGCGGGGAGCTGTTTTTT; CDR3aa: CASSLVGGGELFF
d_gene: TRBD2; v_gene: TRBV7-3; j_gene: TRBJ2-3; abundance: many; CDR3nt: TGTGCCAGCAGCTTAAGCATTAGCGGGGGGATAGATACGCAGTATTTT; CDR3aa: CASSLSISGGIDTQYF
d_gene: .; v_gene: TRBV29-1; j_gene: TRBJ2-1; abundance: many; CDR3nt: TGCAGCTTTGAATCGGGTAGGAATGAGCAGTTCTTC; CDR3aa: CSFESGRNEQFF
d_gene: TRBD1; v_gene: TRBV10-3; j_gene: TRBJ2-7; abundance: many; CDR3nt: TGTGCCATCAGTGAACGGACAGGGGGCAACGAGCAGTACTTC; CDR3aa: CAISERTGGNEQYF
d_gene: TRBD1; v_gene: TRBV5-6; j_gene: TRBJ1-2; abundance: many; CDR3nt: TGTGCCAGCAGCTTGCCCTTGGACAGGGGGCTCTATGGCTACACCTTC; CDR3aa: CASSLPLDRGLYGYTF
d_gene: .; v_gene: TRBV18; j_gene: TRBJ1-2; abundance: many; CDR3nt: TGTGCCAGCTCTACCACAGCAGCTAAAGGCTACACCTTC; CDR3aa: CASSTTAAKGYTF
d_gene: .; v_gene: TRBV9; j_gene: TRBJ2-1; abundance: few; CDR3nt: TGTGCCAGCAGCCCCCAGGCGGCAGGGGGAGGTTGGAATGAGCAGTTCTTC; CDR3aa: CASSPQAAGGGWNEQFF
d_gene: .; v_gene: TRBV5-4; j_gene: TRBJ2-1; abundance: .; CDR3nt: TGTGCCAGCAGCTTGGTAGGCGGAGGGCAGTTCTTC; CDR3aa: CASSLVGGGQFF
d_gene: .; v_gene: TRBV5-4; j_gene: TRBJ1-1; abundance: many; CDR3nt: TGTGCCAGCAGTCGGTCGAACACTGAAGCTTTCTTT; CDR3aa: CASSRSNTEAFF
d_gene: .; v_gene: TRBV27; j_gene: TRBJ2-7; abundance: few; CDR3nt: TGTGCCAGCAGTCCCTTTGAGACCTCGGGCGAGCAGTACTTC; CDR3aa: CASSPFETSGEQYF
d_gene: TRBD2; v_gene: TRBV9; j_gene: TRBJ2-7; abundance: many; CDR3nt: TGTGCCAGCAGCGTAGCGGGGGGTCCACTCTCCTACGAGCAGTACTTC; CDR3aa: CASSVAGGPLSYEQYF
d_gene: .; v_gene: TRBV2; j_gene: TRBJ1-1; abundance: many; CDR3nt: TGTGCCAGCACCGTCGGGGTTCCGGCTGAAGCTTTCTTT; CDR3aa: CASTVGVPAEAFF
d_gene: TRBD2; v_gene: TRBV9; j_gene: TRBJ2-1; abundance: many; CDR3nt: TGTGCCAGCAGTGAGACTAGCGGAGAATACAATGAGCAGTTCTTC; CDR3aa: CASSETSGEYNEQFF
d_gene: .; v_gene: TRBV11-2; j_gene: TRBJ1-2; abundance: many; CDR3nt: TGTGCCAGCAGCACAATGGGAGATTTTAACTATGGCTACACCTTC; CDR3aa: CASSTMGDFNYGYTF
d_gene: .; v_gene: TRBV6-5; j_gene: TRBJ2-3; abundance: many; CDR3nt: TGTGCCAGCAGGGTTCGGGGTAGCACAGATACGCAGTATTTT; CDR3aa: CASRVRGSTDTQYF
d_gene: TRBD2; v_gene: TRBV7-3; j_gene: TRBJ2-1; abundance: .; CDR3nt: TGTGCCAGCAGCTTAGGCCCCGGGCTAGCGGGAGCCAATGAGCAGTTCTTC; CDR3aa: CASSLGPGLAGANEQFF
d_gene: TRBD1; v_gene: TRBV7-9; j_gene: TRBJ2-2; abundance: many; CDR3nt: TGTGCCAGCAGCCTCCCAACGGGACAGGGCACCGGGGAGCTGTTTTTT; CDR3aa: CASSLPTGQGTGELFF
d_gene: .; v_gene: TRBV7-9; j_gene: TRBJ1-1; abundance: many; CDR3nt: TGTGCCAGCAGCTCCGGGACTTTGAACACTGAAGCTTTCTTT; CDR3aa: CASSSGTLNTEAFF
d_gene: TRBD2; v_gene: TRBV7-3; j_gene: TRBJ2-3; abundance: few; CDR3nt: TGTGCCAGCAGTTATAGCGGGGCAAGAACAGATACGCAGTATTTT; CDR3aa: CASSYSGARTDTQYF
d_gene: .; v_gene: TRBV5-4; j_gene: TRBJ1-3; abundance: many; CDR3nt: TGTGCCAGCAGCCTGACGGGGACTGGAAACACCATATATTTT; CDR3aa: CASSLTGTGNTIYF
d_gene: TRBD2; v_gene: TRBV7-6; j_gene: TRBJ2-5; abundance: .; CDR3nt: TGTGCCAGCAGCTTAGATAACGGGAGGGCAGAGACCCAGTACTTC; CDR3aa: CASSLDNGRAETQYF
d_gene: TRBD2; v_gene: TRBV19; j_gene: TRBJ2-7; abundance: many; CDR3nt: TGTGCCAGTAGTAGGAGCGGGGGGACAACCTACGAGCAGTACTTC; CDR3aa: CASSRSGGTTYEQYF
d_gene: .; v_gene: TRBV10-2; j_gene: TRBJ1-5; abundance: many; CDR3nt: TGCGCCAGCACCCGGGGGACCGGGGGGAATCAGCCCCAGCATTTT; CDR3aa: CASTRGTGGNQPQHF
d_gene: .; v_gene: TRBV5-1; j_gene: TRBJ1-4; abundance: many; CDR3nt: TGCGCCAGCAGCGTTTCAACAGGGACGACTAATGAAAAACTGTTTTTT; CDR3aa: CASSVSTGTTNEKLFF
d_gene: TRBD1; v_gene: TRBV7-3; j_gene: TRBJ2-2; abundance: many; CDR3nt: TGTGCCAGCAGCCCGGAGACAGGGGCGAACACCGGGGAGCTGTTTTTT; CDR3aa: CASSPETGANTGELFF
d_gene: .; v_gene: TRBV15; j_gene: TRBJ2-7; abundance: many; CDR3nt: TGTGCCACCAGCAGAGATACGGTCGGGTACGAGCAGTACTTC; CDR3aa: CATSRDTVGYEQYF
d_gene: TRBD1; v_gene: TRBV5-4; j_gene: TRBJ2-3; abundance: many; CDR3nt: TGTGCCAGCAGCGATGGGACAGGGTATCGTGATACGCAGTATTTT; CDR3aa: CASSDGTGYRDTQYF
d_gene: TRBD1; v_gene: TRBV6-5; j_gene: TRBJ1-1; abundance: many; CDR3nt: TGTGCCAGCAGTTACTCCCGGACAGGGGTCACTGAAGCTTTCTTT; CDR3aa: CASSYSRTGVTEAFF
d_gene: .; v_gene: TRBV7-3; j_gene: TRBJ2-3; abundance: many; CDR3nt: TGTGCCAGCAGCTCGACAGGATCTCAGGGAGATACGCAGTATTTT; CDR3aa: CASSSTGSQGDTQYF
d_gene: .; v_gene: TRBV11-3; j_gene: TRBJ1-1; abundance: many; CDR3nt: TGTGCCAGCAGCTTAGCTAAAAGCTCTGAAGCTTTCTTT; CDR3aa: CASSLAKSSEAFF
d_gene: .; v_gene: TRBV10-3; j_gene: TRBJ2-1; abundance: many; CDR3nt: TGTGCCTCCCGATTGCCAGGGGCCAATGAGCAGTTCTTC; CDR3aa: CASRLPGANEQFF
d_gene: .; v_gene: TRBV6-5; j_gene: TRBJ2-5; abundance: many; CDR3nt: TGTGCCAGCAGTTACTCTAGTGGTGAGACCCAGTACTTC; CDR3aa: CASSYSSGETQYF
d_gene: .; v_gene: TRBV19; j_gene: TRBJ1-1; abundance: many; CDR3nt: TGTGCCAGTAGTATGAATGGACGAGGGCCACAGCCCTTTGAAGCTTTCTTT; CDR3aa: CASSMNGRGPQPFEAFF
d_gene: .; v_gene: TRBV7-9; j_gene: TRBJ2-7; abundance: many; CDR3nt: TGTGCCAGCAGCTTAGTACCGGGATACGAGCAGTACTTC; CDR3aa: CASSLVPGYEQYF
d_gene: TRBD2; v_gene: TRBV18; j_gene: TRBJ2-3; abundance: .; CDR3nt: TGTGCCAGCTCCCTTTTGGGACTAGCGGGAGATACGCAGTATTTT; CDR3aa: CASSLLGLAGDTQYF
d_gene: TRBD1; v_gene: TRBV5-1; j_gene: TRBJ2-7; abundance: many; CDR3nt: TGCGCCAGCAGCAGCGACAGGGACGAGCAGTACTTC; CDR3aa: CASSSDRDEQYF
d_gene: TRBD2; v_gene: TRBV5-1; j_gene: TRBJ2-1; abundance: .; CDR3nt: TGCGCCAGCAGGTCGAGCGGGGGGGCTGGGGATGAGCAGTTCTTC; CDR3aa: CASRSSGGAGDEQFF
d_gene: .; v_gene: TRBV6-1; j_gene: TRBJ2-7; abundance: few; CDR3nt: TGTGCCACCCAAGCCGGGACACCGAGCTCCTACGAGCAGTACTTC; CDR3aa: CATQAGTPSSYEQYF
d_gene: TRBD1; v_gene: TRBV6-5; j_gene: TRBJ1-5; abundance: many; CDR3nt: TGTGCCACGTCCGGGACAGGGGATCAGCCCCAGCATTTT; CDR3aa: CATSGTGDQPQHF
d_gene: TRBD2; v_gene: TRBV19; j_gene: TRBJ2-2; abundance: many; CDR3nt: TGTGCCAGTACTAGACTAGCCCCCGGGGAGCTGTTTTTT; CDR3aa: CASTRLAPGELFF
d_gene: .; v_gene: TRBV5-1; j_gene: TRBJ2-2; abundance: many; CDR3nt: TGCGCCAGCAGCCCGGAGGGCGCCGGGGAGCTGTTTTTT; CDR3aa: CASSPEGAGELFF
d_gene: TRBD1; v_gene: TRBV10-3; j_gene: TRBJ1-3; abundance: many; CDR3nt: TGTGCCATCAGTTCACAGGGGGCTGGAAACACCATATATTTT; CDR3aa: CAISSQGAGNTIYF
d_gene: TRBD2; v_gene: TRBV9; j_gene: TRBJ2-2; abundance: many; CDR3nt: TGTGCCAGCAGCGTAGGGTGGACTAGCGGAAACACCGGGGAGCTGTTTTTT; CDR3aa: CASSVGWTSGNTGELFF
d_gene: .; v_gene: TRBV10-1; j_gene: TRBJ2-1; abundance: many; CDR3nt: TGCGCCAGCAGTGAGTCTGTGGACAGAACTCAGAAGCAGTTCTTC; CDR3aa: CASSESVDRTQKQFF
d_gene: .; v_gene: TRBV6-1; j_gene: TRBJ1-1; abundance: many; CDR3nt: TGTGCCAGCAGTGTAGTCCGAAACACTGAAGCTTTCTTT; CDR3aa: CASSVVRNTEAFF
d_gene: .; v_gene: TRBV5-4; j_gene: TRBJ2-3; abundance: many; CDR3nt: TGTGCCAGCAGCTCCCTAGACCCCACAGATACGCAGTATTTT; CDR3aa: CASSSLDPTDTQYF